Each of the 15 T cell receptor beta chains below was sequenced from the same sample in a study of technical replicates of blood from a few donors. The repertoire was sequenced with immunoSEQ multiplex PCR; TCRdb's copy has only in-frame clones and lacks some. The sample carries 80,000 to 100,000 clones, 90% to 97% recorded once. The source material was T cells isolated from PBMCs. The receptors shown here come from a human donor in good health.

Written as DNA, the CDR3 is TGCGCCAGCAGCCAAGCGGTGGGTCGGGACAGGGAGGTCACTGAAGCTTTCTTT. This translates into CASSQAVGRDREVTEAFF. The chain employs TRBV4-1 and TRBJ1-1, with 9 positions matching TRBD1. This CDR3 has 18 residues. Trimming removed 1 base from V and 4 bases from J; junction bases left unmatched: 13. Looked up from germline, CDR1 is MGHRA and CDR2 is YSYEKL.

The chain recombines TRBV29-1 with TRBJ1-2, with unresolved D. The V end lost 0 bases, the J end lost 5 bases, and 7 bases lay between the germline ends. CDR3 length: 12 residues. Germline CDR1 reads SQVTM; CDR2 reads ANQGSEA. Written as DNA, the CDR3 is TGCAGCGTTGAAGAGTTAGAGTATGGCTACACCTTC. Residues: CSVEELEYGYTF.

This sequence joins TRBV28 and TRBJ2-3, with D possibly matching TRBD1 (6 bases). The CDR3 has 15 amino acids. Per the germline V gene, CDR1 is MDHEN and CDR2 is SYDVKM. V shed 4 bases and J shed 2 bases, with 13 bases lying between them. CDR3 region: CASSSGHSHTDTQYF. The CDR3 DNA reads as TGTGCCAGCAGTTCGGGACACTCTCACACAGATACGCAGTATTTT.

The chain recombines TRBV10-1 with TRBJ2-7; a possible D gene is TRBD2 (6 bases). Trimming stripped 6 bases from V and 2 bases from J, with 11 bases between. Germline values: CDR1 WNHNN, CDR2 SYGVQD (reference sequence). The CDR3 sequence is 13 residues long. The CDR3, as DNA: TGCGCCAGCAGCGGAGGGATGACCTACGAGCAGTACTTC. Protein sequence: CASSGGMTYEQYF.

This rearrangement joins TRBV28 to TRBJ2-7; the D gene is possibly TRBD1 (7 bases). The V end lost 5 bases, the J end lost 6 bases, and 14 bases lay between the germline ends. CDR3 length: 13 amino acids. Germline V lookup: CDR1 MDHEN, CDR2 SYDVKM. The CDR3 sequence is CASSLTGRGEQYF. CDR3 DNA sequence: TGTGCCAGCAGTCTGACAGGGCGGGGCGAGCAGTACTTC. Complete variable domain (other parts from reference TRBV28 and TRBJ2-7): DVKVTQSSRYLVKRTGEKVFLECVQDMDHENMFWYRQDPGLGLRLIYFSYDVKMKEKGDIPEGYSVSREKKERFSLILESASTNQTSMYLCASSLTGRGEQYFGPGTRLTVT.

The V gene is TRBV13, the J gene TRBJ2-7, with a weak D call TRBD2 (6 bases). The CDR3 runs to 15 residues. Between the trimmed V and J ends, which lost 4 bases and 0 bases, there was a span of 13 bases. Germline V lookup: CDR1 PRHDT, CDR2 FYEKMQ (reference sequence). The CDR3 sequence is CASSSPGGISYEQYF. The CDR3 DNA reads TGTGCCAGCAGCTCCCCAGGCGGGATCTCCTACGAGCAGTACTTC.

The V and J genes are TRBV6-5 and TRBJ2-5; 8 bases line up with TRBD1. With 0 bases clipped from V and 2 bases from J, the junction kept 2 bases outside the gene matches. The CDR3 is made up of 15 amino acids. Germline V gene lookup returns CDR1 MNHEY and CDR2 SVGAGI. CDR3 coding DNA: TGTGCCAGCAGTTACTCCCGGGACAGGCAAGAGACCCAGTACTTC. It translates to CASSYSRDRQETQYF.

The CDR3 here is CASSFGRGVYQPQHF. The CDR3 region has the DNA TGTGCCAGCAGCTTTGGCAGGGGCGTTTATCAGCCCCAGCATTTT. V usage is TRBV7-2 and J usage is TRBJ1-5; weak D call: TRBD1 (6 bases). Germline V lookup: CDR1 SGHTA, CDR2 FQGNSA. V gave up 3 bases and J gave up 5 bases, with 14 bases separating them. The CDR3 spans 15 residues.

V gene TRBV5-1 combines with J gene TRBJ1-3, with D possibly being TRBD1 (6 bases). The CDR3 is 15 amino acids. In germline, CDR1 is SGHRS, CDR2 YFSETQ. V lost 2 bases and J lost 1, with 10 bases in between. The CDR3 region has the DNA TGCGCCAGCAGCTTACAGGGTTTGTCTGGAAACACCATATATTTT. Translation: CASSLQGLSGNTIYF.

The DNA of the CDR3 is TGTGCCAGCAGCATCACTAACTATGGCTACACCTTC. Translation gives CASSITNYGYTF. This sequence joins TRBV5-6 and TRBJ1-2, with D hard to call. This CDR3 is 12 amino acids long. In germline, CDR1 is SGHDT, CDR2 YYEEEE. Trimming cost V 4 bases and J 0 bases, with 4 bases left between them.

The V gene is TRBV27, the J gene TRBJ2-5, with 7 nucleotides matching TRBD2. The CDR3 has 15 amino acids. Germline-derived CDR1 and CDR2 are MNHEY and SMNVEV (reference sequence). The V and J ends lost 6 bases and 1 base, in that order; junction bases with no gene match: 8. Written as DNA, the CDR3 is TGTGCCAGCAGCAAATATCTAGCGGTCCAAGAGACCCAGTACTTC. Its translation: CASSKYLAVQETQYF.

The chain is built from TRBV19 and TRBJ2-1; 7 bases align to TRBD2. Losses at the gene ends were 5 bases for V and 0 bases for J; bases not matched to a gene: 7. This CDR3 has 16 amino acids. The V gene's germline CDR1 is LNHDA and CDR2 SQIVND (reference sequence). The DNA of the CDR3 is TGTGCCAGTAGTCAGTACGGGAGGAGCTCCTACAATGAGCAGTTCTTC. This gives the protein CASSQYGRSSYNEQFF.

J is TRBJ2-3 and V is TRBV28; 9 bases are shared with TRBD2. This CDR3 has 15 amino acids. The V and J ends lost 2 bases and 11 bases, in that order; junction bases with no gene match: 11. CDR1 and CDR2 from the germline V gene are MDHEN and SYDVKM. CDR3 in amino acids: CASSLSSGSFQRQYF. The CDR3 DNA follows: TGTGCCAGCAGTTTAAGTAGCGGGAGTTTTCAGCGGCAGTATTTT.

V and J are TRBV29-1 and TRBJ1-2; 9 bases agree with TRBD1. CDR1 is SQVTM and CDR2 is ANQGSEA in the germline V gene. This CDR3 region has 13 residues. CDR3 in DNA: TGCATGCTCGGACAGGGGAATAACTATGGCTACACCTTC. Its protein product is CMLGQGNNYGYTF.

The rearrangement uses TRBV4-1 and TRBJ2-3; D uncertain. The CDR3 is made up of 17 amino acids. V dropped 3 bases and J dropped 5 bases, with 21 bases sitting between them. Germline CDR1 reads MGHRA; CDR2 reads YSYEKL. The DNA for the CDR3 is TGCGCCAGCAGCCAGGGTGAGTCTAGTCGGGTCGGAGATACGCAGTATTTT. Protein sequence: CASSQGESSRVGDTQYF.